The subject of this entry is one TCR beta chain. The antigen is not known. Generated by immunoSEQ multiplex PCR, the TCRdb table keeps only in-frame clones and is missing some. This sample has around 80,000 clones, with around 87% found just once. CDR3 length: 17 amino acids. Germline assignment: CDR1 SGHAT and CDR2 FQNNGV. The J segment lost 4 bases and the V segment lost 4 bases, leaving 12 bases of the junction unmatched. The data originate from a study of OX40 agonist ivuxolimab in advanced cancers. As for the study in general: Earlier anti-PD-1, anti-PD-L1 or anti-CTLA-4 therapy was permitted; under 50% had received some. Study-wide results and caveats: Dose levels from 0.1 to 3.0 mg/kg saw CD4+ and CD8+ blood T cells expand clonally by week 6.

This specimen was CD4+ or CD8+ T cells sorted from blood, taken in a trial of the OX40 agonist ivuxolimab. The chain is built from TRBV11-2 and TRBJ2-2; 7 nucleotides match TRBD1. This clonotype was obtained from an adult with an advanced solid tumor such as melanoma, head and neck, liver or kidney cancer. CDR3 region: CASSYRQGSRATGELFF. As DNA, the CDR3 is TGTGCCAGCAGCTATCGACAGGGATCGCGAGCCACCGGGGAGCTGTTTTTT.